This T cell receptor beta chain comes out of a study of cytomegalovirus exposure and HLA in healthy donors. V was cut by 0 bases and J by 7 bases, with 9 bases left in between. This CDR3 has 13 amino acids. Looked up from germline, CDR1 is LNHNV and CDR2 is YYDKDF (reference sequence). 13 Jbeta primers and 60 Vbeta primers were used for the PCR. The table came from immunoSEQ multiplex PCR; TCRdb's copy has only in-frame clones and leaves some out. The sample lists about 130,000 clones; 80% were seen once. The origin of this receptor is a man aged 25 to 45 in good health and CMV-seronegative. Sequencing was done on a sample of PBMCs. This chain links TRBV15 with TRBJ2-5, with TRBD1 as a possible D gene (5 bases). CDR3 loop: CATSRDRGWTQYF. CDR3 nucleotide sequence: TGTGCCACCAGCAGAGATAGGGGATGGACCCAGTACTTC.